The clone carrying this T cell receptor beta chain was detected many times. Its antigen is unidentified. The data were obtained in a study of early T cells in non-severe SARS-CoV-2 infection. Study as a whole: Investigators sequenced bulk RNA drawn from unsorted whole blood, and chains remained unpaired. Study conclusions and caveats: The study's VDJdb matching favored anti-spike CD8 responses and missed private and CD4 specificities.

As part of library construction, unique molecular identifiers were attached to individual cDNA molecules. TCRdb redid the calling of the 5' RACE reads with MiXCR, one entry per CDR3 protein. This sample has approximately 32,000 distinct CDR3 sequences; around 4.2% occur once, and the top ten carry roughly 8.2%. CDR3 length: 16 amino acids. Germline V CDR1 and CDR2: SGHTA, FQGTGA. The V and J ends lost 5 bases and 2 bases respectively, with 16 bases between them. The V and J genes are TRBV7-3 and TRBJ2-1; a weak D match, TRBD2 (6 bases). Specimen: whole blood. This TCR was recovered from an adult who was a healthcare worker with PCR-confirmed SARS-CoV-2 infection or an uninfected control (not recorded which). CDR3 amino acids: CASSIGTSLPYNEQFF. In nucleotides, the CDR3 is TGTGCCAGCAGCATCGGGACTTCCTTGCCCTACAATGAGCAGTTCTTC. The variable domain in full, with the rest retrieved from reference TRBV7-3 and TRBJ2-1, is GAGVSQTPSNKVTEKGKYVELRCDPISGHTALYWYRQSLGQGPEFLIYFQGTGAADDSGLPNDRFFAVRPEGSVSTLKIQRTERGDSAVYLCASSIGTSLPYNEQFFGPGTRLTVL.